The clone carrying this T cell receptor (beta chain) has a single count. The CDR3 runs 14 residues. Germline loops: CDR1 SGHNT, CDR2 YENEEA. With 7 bases clipped from V and 4 bases from J, the junction kept 8 bases outside the gene matches. Libraries were prepared by immunoSEQ multiplex PCR; TCRdb keeps only in-frame clonotypes and omits some of them. This sample yields more than 20,000 clones, of which about 83% are seen a single time; roughly 2.4% belongs to the top ten. Noted treatment: preoperative locoregional IRX-2 cytokine immunotherapy. Patients received preoperative, locoregional IRX-2 cytokine immunotherapy in a phase Ib study. The record originates from a study of preoperative IRX-2 immunotherapy in early breast cancer.

The clonotype originates from a human donor with breast cancer. This chain uses TRBV11-3 with TRBJ1-2, with 8 bases that match TRBD1. Sequencing was performed on lymph node tissue, taken before IRX-2 immunotherapy. CDR3 loop: CASTRTGIAYGYTF. CDR3 nucleotide sequence: TGTGCCAGCACCCGGACAGGGATTGCCTATGGCTACACCTTC.